This passage covers 9 T cell receptor beta chains from one sample sequenced in a study of cytomegalovirus exposure and HLA in healthy donors. The primer mix had 60 Vbeta and 13 Jbeta primers. Here immunoSEQ multiplex PCR was the method, and the copy in TCRdb shows in-frame clones only, minus some. Of about 160,000 clones in the sample, 80% were seen once. Sequences were obtained from PBMCs. These TCRs come from a human donor in good health.

The chain is built from TRBV11-2 and TRBJ2-7; TRBD1 agrees at 9 bases. CDR3 length: 14 amino acids. Germline-derived CDR1 and CDR2 are SGHAT and FQNNGV. V gave up 5 bases and J gave up 6 bases; unmatched junction bases: 8. CDR3 nucleotide sequence: TGTGCCAGCAGCCAACCCGGGACAGGGTGCGAGCAGTACTTC. It codes for CASSQPGTGCEQYF.

The genes are TRBV7-2 and TRBJ1-6, with 11 nucleotides matching TRBD1. Germline V lookup: CDR1 SGHTA, CDR2 FQGNSA. With 0 bases clipped from V and 7 bases from J, the junction kept 8 bases outside the gene matches. The CDR3 consists of 18 residues. The CDR3 coding sequence is TGTGCCAGCAGCTTAGCGTATCGGACAGGGGGCATAAATTCACCCCTCCACTTT. Translated: CASSLAYRTGGINSPLHF.

The V and J genes are TRBV7-9 and TRBJ1-1; 8 nucleotides line up with TRBD1. In germline, CDR1 is SEHNR, CDR2 FQNEAQ (reference sequence). CDR3 length equals 15 residues. V shed 6 bases and J 1 base; nucleotides not matched to a gene: 7. CDR3 DNA sequence: TGTGCCAGCAGACCTCGGACAGGGAAGAACACTGAAGCTTTCTTT. As protein: CASRPRTGKNTEAFF.

This chain connects TRBV10-1 to TRBJ1-5; no firm D call. V gave up 9 bases and J gave up 7 bases, with 4 bases separating them. In germline, CDR1 is WNHNN, CDR2 SYGVQD (reference sequence). The CDR3 is made up of 9 amino acids. In DNA form, the CDR3 reads TGCGCCAGTCCGCAGCCCCAGCATTTT. Its protein product is CASPQPQHF.

The genes are TRBV9 and TRBJ1-1, with unresolved D. With 4 bases removed from V and 1 base from J, the gap between germline ends came to 11 bases. CDR1 and CDR2 (germline): SGDLS, YYNGEE. There are 14 residues in the CDR3. Here the CDR3 reads CASSRGVRNTEAFF. The CDR3 DNA is TGTGCCAGCAGCCGGGGAGTAAGGAACACTGAAGCTTTCTTT.

This chain joins TRBV5-1 and TRBJ1-2; 9 bases are shared with TRBD1. V lost 0 bases and J lost 7; bases outside the gene matches: 10. Germline assignment: CDR1 SGHRS and CDR2 YFSETQ. The CDR3 is 16 residues long. The CDR3 loop reads CASSLETGGGGVGYTF. DNA of the CDR3: TGCGCCAGCAGCTTGGAGACAGGGGGAGGTGGAGTTGGCTACACCTTC.

This chain joins TRBV29-1 and TRBJ1-1; D not certain. Looked up from germline, CDR1 is SQVTM and CDR2 is ANQGSEA. Trimming cost V 5 bases and J 1 base, with 17 bases left between them. There are 15 residues in the CDR3. CDR3 DNA: TGCAGCGTTCGTGACTCTCCCCCGACGAACACTGAAGCTTTCTTT. Translation gives CSVRDSPPTNTEAFF.

V gene TRBV7-9 combines with J gene TRBJ2-5; 8 bases agree with TRBD1. The germline CDR1 and CDR2 sequences are SEHNR and FQNEAQ (reference sequence). With 3 bases clipped from V and 1 base from J, the junction kept 4 bases outside the gene matches. The CDR3 has 15 residues. In DNA form, the CDR3 reads TGTGCCAGCAGCTTCAGAGACAGGGGCCAAGAGACCCAGTACTTC. This translates into CASSFRDRGQETQYF.

Notes on this clone: At one end, the junction sequence differs from germline, possibly due to a read error. This chain connects TRBV29-1 to TRBJ2-1; TRBD2 agrees at 7 bases. The CDR3 contains 15 residues. Germline CDR1 SQVTM, CDR2 ANQGSEA. CDR3 nucleotides: TGCAGCGCTGAAGCTCCCGGGGGGACCTACAATGAGCAGTTCTTC. Residues: CSAEAPGGTYNEQFF.